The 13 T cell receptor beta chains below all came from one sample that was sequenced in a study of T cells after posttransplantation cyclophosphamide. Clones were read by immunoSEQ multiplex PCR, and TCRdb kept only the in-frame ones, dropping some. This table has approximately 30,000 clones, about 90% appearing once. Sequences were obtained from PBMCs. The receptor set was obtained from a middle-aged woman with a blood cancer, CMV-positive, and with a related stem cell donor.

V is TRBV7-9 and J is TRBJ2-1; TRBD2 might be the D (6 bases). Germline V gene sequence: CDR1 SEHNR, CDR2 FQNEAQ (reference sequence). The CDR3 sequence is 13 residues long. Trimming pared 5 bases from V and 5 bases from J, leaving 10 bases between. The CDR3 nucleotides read TGTGCCAGCAGCCCGGGACTTCACAATGAGCAGTTCTTC. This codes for CASSPGLHNEQFF.

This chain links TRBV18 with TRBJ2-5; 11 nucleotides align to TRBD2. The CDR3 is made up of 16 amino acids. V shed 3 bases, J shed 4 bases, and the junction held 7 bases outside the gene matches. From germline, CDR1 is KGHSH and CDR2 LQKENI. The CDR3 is CASSPTSGVIGETQYF. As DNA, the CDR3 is TGTGCCAGCTCACCGACTAGCGGGGTGATTGGAGAGACCCAGTACTTC. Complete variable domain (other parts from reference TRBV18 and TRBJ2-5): NAGVMQNPRHLVRRRGQEARLRCSPMKGHSHVYWYRQLPEEGLKFMVYLQKENIIDESGMPKERFSAEFPKEGPSILRIQQVVRGDSAAYFCASSPTSGVIGETQYFGPGTRLLVL.

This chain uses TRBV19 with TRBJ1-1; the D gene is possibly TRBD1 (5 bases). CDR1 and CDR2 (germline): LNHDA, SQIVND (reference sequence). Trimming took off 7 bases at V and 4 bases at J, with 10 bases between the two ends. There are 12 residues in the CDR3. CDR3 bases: TGTGCCAGTACGGCAGGGTCCACTGAAGCTTTCTTT. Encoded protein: CASTAGSTEAFF.

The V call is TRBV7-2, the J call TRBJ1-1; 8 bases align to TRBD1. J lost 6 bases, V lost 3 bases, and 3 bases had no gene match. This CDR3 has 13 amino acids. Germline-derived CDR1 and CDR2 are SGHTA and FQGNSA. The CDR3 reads CASSLTGVSEAFF. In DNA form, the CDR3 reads TGTGCCAGCAGCTTGACAGGGGTTTCTGAAGCTTTCTTT.

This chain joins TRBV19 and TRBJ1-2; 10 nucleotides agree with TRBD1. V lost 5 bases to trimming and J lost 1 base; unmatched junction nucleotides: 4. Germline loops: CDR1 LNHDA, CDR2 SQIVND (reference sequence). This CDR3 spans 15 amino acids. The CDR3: CASSPGTGDNYGYTF. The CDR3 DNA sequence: TGTGCCAGTAGTCCTGGGACAGGGGATAACTATGGCTACACCTTC. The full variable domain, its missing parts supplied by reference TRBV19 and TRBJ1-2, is DGGITQSPKYLFRKEGQNVTLSCEQNLNHDAMYWYRQDPGQGLRLIYYSQIVNDFQKGDIAEGYSVSREKKESFPLTVTSAQKNPTAFYLCASSPGTGDNYGYTFGSGTRLTVV.

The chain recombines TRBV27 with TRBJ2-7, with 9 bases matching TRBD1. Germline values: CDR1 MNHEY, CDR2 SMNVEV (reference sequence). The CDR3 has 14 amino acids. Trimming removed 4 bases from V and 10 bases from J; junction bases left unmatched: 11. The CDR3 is CASSYRGRLWQQYF. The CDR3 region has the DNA TGTGCCAGCAGTTACAGGGGGCGCCTATGGCAACAGTACTTC.

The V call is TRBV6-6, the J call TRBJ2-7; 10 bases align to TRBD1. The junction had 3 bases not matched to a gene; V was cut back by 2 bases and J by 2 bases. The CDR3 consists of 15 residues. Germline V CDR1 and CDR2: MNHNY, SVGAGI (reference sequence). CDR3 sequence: CASSYGDRGPYEQYF. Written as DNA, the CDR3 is TGTGCCAGCAGTTACGGGGACAGGGGCCCCTACGAGCAGTACTTC.

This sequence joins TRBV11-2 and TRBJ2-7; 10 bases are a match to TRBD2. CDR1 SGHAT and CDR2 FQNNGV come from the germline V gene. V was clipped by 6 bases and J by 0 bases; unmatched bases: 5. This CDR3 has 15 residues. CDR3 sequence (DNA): TGTGCCAGCAGACCCCTAGCGGGGGACTCCTACGAGCAGTACTTC. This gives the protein CASRPLAGDSYEQYF.

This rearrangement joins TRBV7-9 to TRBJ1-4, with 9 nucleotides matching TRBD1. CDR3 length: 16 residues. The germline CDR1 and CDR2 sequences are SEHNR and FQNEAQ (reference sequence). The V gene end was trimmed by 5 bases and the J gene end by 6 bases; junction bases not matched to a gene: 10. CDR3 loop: CASSDRDRAGDEKLFF. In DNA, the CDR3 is TGTGCCAGCAGCGACCGGGACAGGGCCGGGGATGAAAAACTGTTTTTT.

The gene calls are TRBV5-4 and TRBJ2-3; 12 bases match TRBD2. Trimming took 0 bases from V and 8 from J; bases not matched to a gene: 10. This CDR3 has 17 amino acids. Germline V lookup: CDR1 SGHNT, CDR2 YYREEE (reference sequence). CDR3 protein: CASSLGTSGGQGGTQYF. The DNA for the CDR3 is TGTGCCAGCAGCTTGGGTACTAGCGGGGGGCAGGGAGGTACGCAGTATTTT.

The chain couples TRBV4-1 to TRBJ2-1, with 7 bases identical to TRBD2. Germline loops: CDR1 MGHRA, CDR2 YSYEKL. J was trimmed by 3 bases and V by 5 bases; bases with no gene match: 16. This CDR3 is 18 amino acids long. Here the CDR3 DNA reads TGCGCCAGCAGCAACTTCCTTCAAGGACTAGTGAGCTACAATGAGCAGTTCTTC. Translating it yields CASSNFLQGLVSYNEQFF.

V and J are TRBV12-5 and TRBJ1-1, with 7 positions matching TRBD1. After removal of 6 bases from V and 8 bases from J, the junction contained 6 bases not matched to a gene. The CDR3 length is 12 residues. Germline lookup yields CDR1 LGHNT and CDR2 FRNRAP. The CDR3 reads CASGLGGLEAFF. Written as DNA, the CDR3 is TGTGCTAGTGGCTTAGGGGGCCTGGAAGCTTTCTTT.

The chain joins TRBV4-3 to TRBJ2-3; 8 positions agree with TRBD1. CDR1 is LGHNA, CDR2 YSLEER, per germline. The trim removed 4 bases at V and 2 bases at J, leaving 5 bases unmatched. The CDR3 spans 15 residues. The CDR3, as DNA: TGCGCCAGCAGCCCGGACAGGGACCTCACAGATACGCAGTATTTT. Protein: CASSPDRDLTDTQYF.